The next 6 T cell receptor beta chains were all read from a single sample in a study of T cells in localized non-small cell lung cancer. TCRdb keeps only in-frame clones here, not all; method: immunoSEQ multiplex PCR. The data contain roughly 30,000 clones, under 95% of them singletons. This sample comprised peripheral blood, obtained before any cancer treatment. The receptors come from a woman between 40 and 69 years old with stage I lung adenocarcinoma.

To note about this clone: One junction end does not reproduce the germline sequence, and a read error may be involved. J is TRBJ2-7 and V is TRBV12-5; no firm D call. The germline CDR1 and CDR2 sequences are LGHNT and FRNRAP. The CDR3 runs 12 residues. The CDR3 DNA reads TGTGCTAGTGGTTTGGTCGAACCTCGCCGGAGTTTT. Its protein is CASGLVEPRRSF.

V usage is TRBV2 and J usage is TRBJ2-5, with 9 positions matching TRBD1. The CDR3 covers 15 residues. Germline CDR1 reads SNHLY; CDR2 reads FYNNEI. J lost 5 bases, V lost 9 bases, and 13 bases had no gene match. The CDR3 DNA is TGTGCCAGTGGGGGAACAGGGGGCTACAGTGAGACCCAGTACTTC. Protein: CASGGTGGYSETQYF.

The chain has TRBV27 and TRBJ2-3; TRBD2 matches at 10 bases. Germline V gene data show CDR1 as MNHEY and CDR2 as SMNVEV (reference sequence). J gave up 1 base and V 4 bases, and 8 bases lay outside the gene matches. This CDR3 has 17 residues. The CDR3 here is CASSSYTGTSGTDTQYF. The CDR3 nucleotides read TGTGCCAGCAGTTCTTACACCGGGACTAGCGGCACAGATACGCAGTATTTT.

This chain links TRBV4-3 with TRBJ1-1; D call uncertain. V was clipped by 4 bases and J by 2 bases, with 14 bases between them. CDR1 LGHNA and CDR2 YSLEER come from the germline V gene. The CDR3 spans 15 residues. Here the CDR3 DNA reads TGCGCCAGCAGCCCGGAGGCTCGGGGAAACACTGAAGCTTTCTTT. This codes for CASSPEARGNTEAFF.

The genes are TRBV6-5 and TRBJ1-5; no clear D gene. This CDR3 is built from 13 residues. Trimming took off 6 bases at V and 9 bases at J, with 15 bases between the two ends. The germline gives CDR1 MNHEY, CDR2 SVGAGI. The CDR3 here is CASSDRDTRPQHF. The CDR3 DNA reads TGTGCCAGCAGCGACCGGGATACACGGCCCCAGCATTTT.

The V and J genes are TRBV9 and TRBJ2-3, with a possible D match to TRBD1 (6 bases). The germline CDR1 and CDR2 sequences are SGDLS and YYNGEE. This CDR3 is built from 14 residues. Trimming stripped 3 bases from V and 2 bases from J, with 10 bases between. In DNA form, the CDR3 reads TGTGCCAGCAGCGGGGGGCAGCACACAGATACGCAGTATTTT. Amino acid sequence: CASSGGQHTDTQYF.